These 20 T cell receptor beta chains originate from one sample sequenced in a study of T cell responses to AZD1222 COVID-19 vaccine. Sequenced by immunoSEQ multiplex PCR; TCRdb stores in-frame clones only, minus some. The table has over 150,000 clones, 85% to 90% seen once. Sequencing used peripheral blood, obtained 28 days after the second AZD1222 dose. The receptors here all came from an adult who received the AZD1222 COVID-19 vaccine.

The genes are TRBV3-1 (or the pseudogene TRBV3-2) and TRBJ1-2; no firm D call. Germline V CDR1 and CDR2: LGHDT, YNNKEL (reference sequence). The CDR3 loop spans 13 amino acids. Trimming cost V 4 bases and J 7 bases, with 13 bases left between them. The CDR3 region has the DNA TGTGCCAGCAGCCCAGATCCGGAGAGTGGCTACACCTTC. Encoded protein: CASSPDPESGYTF.

The V call is TRBV7-2, the J call TRBJ2-2; no clear D. Trimming pared 5 bases from V and 4 bases from J, leaving 8 bases between. This CDR3 is 13 amino acids long. CDR1 and CDR2 (germline): SGHTA, FQGNSA. The CDR3 DNA sequence: TGTGCCAGCAGCCGCGGATCCACCGGGGAGCTGTTTTTT. Encoded protein: CASSRGSTGELFF.

The V call is TRBV3-1 (or the pseudogene TRBV3-2), the J call TRBJ1-3; D uncertain. Germline loops: CDR1 LGHDT, CDR2 YNNKEL (reference sequence). The CDR3 contains 14 residues. V lost 3 bases and J 0 bases, leaving 6 bases between the germline ends. The CDR3 region is CASSHPASGNTIYF. CDR3 in DNA: TGTGCCAGCAGCCACCCGGCCTCTGGAAACACCATATATTTT.

The chain joins TRBV6-1 to TRBJ2-1; D is possibly TRBD1 (5 bases). V lost 5 bases and J lost 7, with 12 bases in between. The CDR3 sequence is 13 residues long. Germline values: CDR1 MNHNS, CDR2 SASEGT. The DNA for the CDR3 is TGTGCCAGCAGTTATGTAGGGGCGAATGAGCAGTTCTTC. It specifies CASSYVGANEQFF.

V usage is TRBV7-6 and J usage is TRBJ1-3; weak D call: TRBD1 (6 bases). Deletions cut 5 bases from V and 0 bases from J, with 14 bases between. CDR1 SGHVS and CDR2 FNYEAQ come from the germline V gene. CDR3 length: 16 residues. Here the CDR3 reads CASSLRGESSGNTIYF. CDR3 sequence (DNA): TGTGCCAGCAGCCTAAGGGGGGAGAGCTCTGGAAACACCATATATTTT.

The chain couples TRBV7-8 to TRBJ1-2, with D hard to call. This CDR3 spans 14 amino acids. Germline CDR1 reads SGHVS; CDR2 reads FQNEAQ. V lost 1 base, J lost 0 bases, and 6 bases lay in between. The CDR3 sequence: CASSLGGTNYGYTF. The DNA for the CDR3 is TGTGCCAGCAGCTTAGGCGGAACTAACTATGGCTACACCTTC.

The V call is TRBV6-1, the J call TRBJ2-5, with D possibly called TRBD1 or TRBD2 (5 bases each). The germline V and J ends were trimmed by 2 bases and 4 bases, with 14 bases remaining between them. The CDR3 extends over 15 amino acids. Germline lookup yields CDR1 MNHNS and CDR2 SASEGT. CDR3 residues: CASSENRGGGETQYF. In DNA form, the CDR3 reads TGTGCCAGCAGTGAAAATCGGGGTGGGGGAGAGACCCAGTACTTC.

The chain links TRBV11-2 to TRBJ1-1, with D unclear. Trimming stripped 2 bases from V and 1 base from J, with 11 bases between. This CDR3 region has 15 residues. From germline, CDR1 is SGHAT and CDR2 FQNNGV. The CDR3 DNA reads as TGTGCCAGCAGCTTAAAGGTTTGGACGAACACTGAAGCTTTCTTT. Translation: CASSLKVWTNTEAFF. The full variable domain, rest sourced from reference TRBV11-2 and TRBJ1-1, is EAGVAQSPRYKIIEKRQSVAFWCNPISGHATLYWYQQILGQGPKLLIQFQNNGVVDDSQLPKDRFSAERLKGVDSTLKIQPAKLEDSAVYLCASSLKVWTNTEAFFGQGTRLTVV.

V gene TRBV9 combines with J gene TRBJ1-5; D is ambiguous. CDR1 and CDR2 (germline): SGDLS, YYNGEE. The CDR3 sequence is 15 residues long. Trimming took off 4 bases at V and 0 bases at J, with 11 bases between the two ends. The CDR3 DNA follows: TGTGCCAGCAGCCGCTCCACCCATAGCAATCAGCCCCAGCATTTT. This translates into CASSRSTHSNQPQHF.

The chain has TRBV28 and TRBJ2-4; D assignment may be TRBD1 or TRBD2 (6 bases each). The V end was cut by 8 bases, the J end by 6 bases, with 20 bases between. This CDR3 has 15 residues. Germline V gene data show CDR1 as MDHEN and CDR2 as SYDVKM. This CDR3 is CASGPGAGGRNIQYF. CDR3 nucleotides: TGTGCCAGCGGGCCGGGGGCAGGTGGTAGAAACATTCAGTACTTC.

V is TRBV9 and J is TRBJ1-3; D remains ambiguous. CDR3 size: 14 residues. The V gene lost 4 bases and the J gene lost 0 bases, with 8 bases spanning the gap. From germline, CDR1 is SGDLS and CDR2 YYNGEE. CDR3: CASSFGPSGNTIYF. The CDR3 nucleotides are TGTGCCAGCAGCTTCGGACCCTCTGGAAACACCATATATTTT.

The chain employs TRBV18 and TRBJ1-5; TRBD1 is a possible D gene (6 bases). V was shortened by 2 bases and J by 8 bases, with 13 bases between the two germline ends. The CDR3 runs to 14 residues. Germline V lookup: CDR1 KGHSH, CDR2 LQKENI. This chain's CDR3 is CASSPFRGSEPQHF. DNA of the CDR3: TGTGCCAGCTCACCATTCAGGGGATCGGAGCCCCAGCATTTT.

V is TRBV11-2 and J is TRBJ1-2, with 9 bases aligning to TRBD1. Germline CDR1 reads SGHAT; CDR2 reads FQNNGV. This CDR3 comprises 16 residues. Trimming at V came to 3 bases and at J to 0 bases, leaving 5 bases not matched to a gene. CDR3 residues: CASSFDRGFANYGYTF. CDR3 nucleotides: TGTGCCAGCAGCTTTGACAGGGGGTTTGCTAACTATGGCTACACCTTC.

The chain has TRBV5-1 and TRBJ1-2; unclear D gene. Germline V gene data show CDR1 as SGHRS and CDR2 as YFSETQ. Trimming left V 4 bases short and J 0 bases short, with 10 bases between. The CDR3 is 14 amino acids. CDR3 region: CASSPVASNYGYTF. The CDR3 DNA sequence: TGCGCCAGCAGCCCGGTAGCTTCTAACTATGGCTACACCTTC. Together with reference TRBV5-1 and TRBJ1-2, the CDR3 gives the full variable domain: KAGVTQTPRYLIKTRGQQVTLSCSPISGHRSVSWYQQTPGQGLQFLFEYFSETQRNKGNFPGRFSGRQFSNSRSEMNVSTLELGDSALYLCASSPVASNYGYTFGSGTRLTVV.

The chain uses TRBV2 and TRBJ2-7; 9 nucleotides line up with TRBD2. CDR3 length: 14 amino acids. Per germline, CDR1 SNHLY and CDR2 FYNNEI. Losses at the gene ends were 6 bases for V and 0 bases for J; bases not matched to a gene: 3. The CDR3: CASRGGGASYEQYF. The CDR3 coding sequence is TGTGCCAGCAGAGGCGGGGGGGCCTCCTACGAGCAGTACTTC.

This clone was recorded once. This chain joins TRBV15 and TRBJ2-1, with D perhaps TRBD2 (6 bases). Trimming shortened V by 5 bases and J by 5 bases, and 10 bases separated the two germline ends. The germline CDR1 and CDR2 sequences are LNHNV and YYDKDF (reference sequence). CDR3 length equals 13 residues. CDR3 coding DNA: TGTGCCACCAGCGTTGGGGGGAACAATGAGCAGTTCTTC. Translating it yields CATSVGGNNEQFF.

V and J are TRBV9 and TRBJ2-2, with no clear D. The germline gives CDR1 SGDLS, CDR2 YYNGEE. Trimming stripped 0 bases from V and 5 bases from J, with 8 bases between. The CDR3 loop spans 14 amino acids. CDR3 nucleotides: TGTGCCAGCAGCGTAGGGGTGTCGACCGGGGAGCTGTTTTTT. Amino acid sequence: CASSVGVSTGELFF.

The rearrangement links TRBV30 to TRBJ1-6; maybe TRBD1 (5 bases). CDR1 and CDR2 (germline): GTSNPN, SVGIG (reference sequence). CDR3 length equals 15 residues. Trimming removed 3 bases from V and 6 bases from J, with 15 bases in between. Here the CDR3 reads CAWRGFGTANSPLHF. CDR3 DNA sequence: TGTGCCTGGAGGGGCTTCGGGACGGCTAATTCACCCCTCCACTTT.

V gene TRBV9 combines with J gene TRBJ1-2; TRBD1 might be the D (5 bases). Germline-derived CDR1 and CDR2 are SGDLS and YYNGEE. The CDR3 runs 13 residues. Trimming cost V 2 bases and J 2 bases, with 7 bases left between them. CDR3 protein: CASSVRQNYGYTF. CDR3 nucleotides: TGTGCCAGCAGCGTTCGACAGAACTATGGCTACACCTTC.

The genes are TRBV9 and TRBJ1-2, with D uncertain. Deletions cut 2 bases from V and 4 bases from J, with 9 bases between. Germline loops: CDR1 SGDLS, CDR2 YYNGEE. This CDR3 has 13 residues. The CDR3 loop reads CASSVFGGYGYTF. The DNA for the CDR3 is TGTGCCAGCAGCGTGTTTGGCGGCTATGGCTACACCTTC.